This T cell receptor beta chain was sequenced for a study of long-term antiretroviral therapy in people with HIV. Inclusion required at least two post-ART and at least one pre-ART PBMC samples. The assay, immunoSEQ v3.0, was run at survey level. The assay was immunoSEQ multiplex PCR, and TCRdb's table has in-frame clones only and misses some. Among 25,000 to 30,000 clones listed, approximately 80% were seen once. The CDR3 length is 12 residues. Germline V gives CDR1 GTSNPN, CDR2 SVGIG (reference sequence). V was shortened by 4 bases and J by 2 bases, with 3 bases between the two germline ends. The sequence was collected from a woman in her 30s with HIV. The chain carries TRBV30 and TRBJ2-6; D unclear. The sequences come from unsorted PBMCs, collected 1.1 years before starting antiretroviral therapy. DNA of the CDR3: TGTGCCTGGACCACTGGGGCCAACGTCCTGACTTTC. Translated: CAWTTGANVLTF.